The rows below give T cell receptor beta chains drawn from one sample of a study of blood T cell repertoires in COVID-19. Sequenced by immunoSEQ multiplex PCR; TCRdb stores in-frame clones only, minus some. The sample includes approximately 300,000 clones, around 85% of them seen just once. Material for sequencing was PBMCs or T cells enriched from blood (not recorded which). The source is a woman aged 25 to 45 who had been exposed to COVID-19. Both conserved end residues are trimmed from each CDR3. Clone size, where shown, is once, few, many, or a class for clones that have expanded.

j_call v_call clone_size cdr3_aa
TRBJ2-7 TRBV28 - ASRDDRDEQY
TRBJ1-1 TRBV9 - ASRGGLYFSAF
TRBJ1-5 TRBV19 - ASSIRSGSNQPQH
TRBJ1-4 TRBV18 - ASSPPGTGFPTNEKLF
TRBJ1-4 TRBV4-1 - ASSLRDLRNEKLF
TRBJ2-7 TRBV7-2 - ASSLGLAGPLEQY
TRBJ2-2 TRBV28 - ASSSPSAGRSTGELF
TRBJ2-7 TRBV7-9 - ASSYNNYEQY
TRBJ1-1 TRBV23-1 - ASSQSTGGTEAF
TRBJ1-5 TRBV10-1 - ASSDNSNQPQH
TRBJ2-1 TRBV5-1 many ASSPQGLAGGFSEQF
TRBJ2-3 TRBV7-2 - ASSLRLAGGLLVDTQY
TRBJ1-1 TRBV5-1 - ASSLDTKNTEAF
TRBJ1-5 TRBV6-5 - ASSYSMTNQPQH
TRBJ1-2 TRBV30 - AWRLNRGTGGYT
TRBJ2-5 TRBV27 - ASSRGTSGRQETQY
TRBJ2-3 TRBV4-1 - ASSQAGSTDTQY
TRBJ1-5 TRBV4-1 - ASSQGRTGGLSNQPQH
TRBJ1-1 TRBV11-3 - ASSVSGTEAF
TRBJ1-6 TRBV30 - AWGGPRDNSPLH
TRBJ2-5 TRBV7-9 - ASSLGVRETQY
TRBJ2-5 TRBV19 once ASSRTGRETQY
TRBJ1-3 TRBV18 - ASRPDSYSGNTIY
TRBJ2-7 TRBV27 - ASSPLLAGGSPPHEQY
TRBJ1-2 TRBV12-2 - ASRLIPGGNYGYT
TRBJ1-2 TRBV6-1 - ASSEPFVADPNYGYT
TRBJ2-1 TRBV5-1 - ASSATSLRNEQF
TRBJ1-2 TRBV19 - ASSIKYGANYGYT
TRBJ2-5 TRBV4-2 - ASSLAGAVQETQY
TRBJ1-5 TRBV6-4 - ASRHLRSAIPGNQPQH
TRBJ2-7 TRBV7-9 - ASSLGREGYEQY
TRBJ2-7 TRBV6-2/TRBV6-3 - ASSYSAGSSYEQY
TRBJ2-7 TRBV27 - ASSASRLGLGEQY
TRBJ1-3 TRBV20-1 - SASIRSGNTIY
TRBJ2-6 TRBV3-1/TRBV3-2 - ASSPVHSGANVLT
TRBJ1-2 TRBV4-3 - ASSQDGGQFYGYT
TRBJ1-4 TRBV29-1 - SVSPGQGNEKLF
TRBJ1-5 TRBV30 - AWSRQGLSNQPQH
TRBJ1-5 TRBV19 - ASSIGDRPYQPQH
TRBJ2-5 TRBV7-9 - ASSNTRSQETQY
TRBJ1-5 TRBV7-2 - ASSSDQQGSFQPQH
TRBJ2-5 TRBV15 - ATSRVKGETQY
TRBJ1-4 TRBV28 - ASSRRKAANEKLF
TRBJ1-2 TRBV25-1 - ASSGTGVGYT
TRBJ2-5 TRBV27 - ATSIGTALGEETQY
TRBJ2-7 TRBV7-2 - ASSWAGSPGYEQY